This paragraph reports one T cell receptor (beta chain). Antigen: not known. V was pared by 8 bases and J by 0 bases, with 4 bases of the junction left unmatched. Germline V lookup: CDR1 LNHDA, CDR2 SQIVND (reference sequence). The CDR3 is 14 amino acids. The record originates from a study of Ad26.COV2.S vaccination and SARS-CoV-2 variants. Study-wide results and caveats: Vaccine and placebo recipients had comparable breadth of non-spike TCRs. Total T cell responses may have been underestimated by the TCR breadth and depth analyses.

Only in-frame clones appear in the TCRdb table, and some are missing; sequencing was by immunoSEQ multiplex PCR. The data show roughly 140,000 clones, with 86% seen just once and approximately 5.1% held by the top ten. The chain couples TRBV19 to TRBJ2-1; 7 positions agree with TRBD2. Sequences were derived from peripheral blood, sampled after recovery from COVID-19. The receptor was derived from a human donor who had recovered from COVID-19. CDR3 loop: CASLGGSSYNEQFF. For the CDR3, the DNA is TGTGCCAGTTTGGGGGGGAGCTCCTACAATGAGCAGTTCTTC.